This TCR beta chain came from a study of human T cells and chemical hapten exposure. This clonotype has more than one count but fewer than ten. Regarding time point: patch test 1, 2 weeks after DPC sensitization. As for treatment: therapeutic diphenylcyclopropenone sensitization with weekly scalp DPC. The CDR3 totals 15 residues. V shed 0 bases and J shed 0 bases, with 8 bases lying between them. Germline V lookup: CDR1 LNHNV, CDR2 YYDKDF (reference sequence). Each CDR3 protein is one row after TCRdb ran MiXCR on the RACE reads. This sample has about 120,000 distinct CDR3 sequences, with 9% to 13% found just once.

The TCR originated in a woman aged 50 to 60 with alopecia areata. Some clones in this sample may be carry-over from other donors' samples. Sequences were derived from whole blood, sampled in connection with sensitization to the hapten diphenylcyclopropenone (DPC). The gene calls are TRBV15 and TRBJ2-5; the D gene is possibly TRBD2 (5 bases). In DNA, the CDR3 is TGTGCCACCAGCAGAGATCGAGGGTACCAAGAGACCCAGTACTTC. This gives the protein CATSRDRGYQETQYF.